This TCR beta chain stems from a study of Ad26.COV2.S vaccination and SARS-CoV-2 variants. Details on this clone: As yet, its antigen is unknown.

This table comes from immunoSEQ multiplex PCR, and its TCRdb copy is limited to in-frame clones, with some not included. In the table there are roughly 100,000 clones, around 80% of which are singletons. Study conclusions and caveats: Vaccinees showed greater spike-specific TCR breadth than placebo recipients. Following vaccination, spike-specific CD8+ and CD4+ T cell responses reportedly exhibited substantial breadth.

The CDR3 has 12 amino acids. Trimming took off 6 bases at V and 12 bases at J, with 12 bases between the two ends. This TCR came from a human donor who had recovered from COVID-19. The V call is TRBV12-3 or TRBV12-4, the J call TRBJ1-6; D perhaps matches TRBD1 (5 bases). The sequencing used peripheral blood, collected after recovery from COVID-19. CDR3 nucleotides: TGTGCCAGCAGAACAGAAGACAGACCCCTCCACTTT. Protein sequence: CASRTEDRPLHF.